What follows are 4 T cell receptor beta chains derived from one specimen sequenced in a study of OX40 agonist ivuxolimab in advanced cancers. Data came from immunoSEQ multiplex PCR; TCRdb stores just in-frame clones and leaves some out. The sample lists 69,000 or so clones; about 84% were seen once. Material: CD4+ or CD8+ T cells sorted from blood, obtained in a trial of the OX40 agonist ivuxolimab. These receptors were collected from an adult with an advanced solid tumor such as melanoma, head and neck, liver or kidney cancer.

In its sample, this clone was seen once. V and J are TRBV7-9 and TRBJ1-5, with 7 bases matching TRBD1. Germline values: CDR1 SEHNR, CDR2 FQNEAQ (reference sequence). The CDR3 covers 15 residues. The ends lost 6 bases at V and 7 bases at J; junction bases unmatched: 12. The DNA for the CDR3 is TGTGCCAGCAGTTGGGACAGCTCAACGGACCAGCCCCAGCATTTT. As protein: CASSWDSSTDQPQHF.

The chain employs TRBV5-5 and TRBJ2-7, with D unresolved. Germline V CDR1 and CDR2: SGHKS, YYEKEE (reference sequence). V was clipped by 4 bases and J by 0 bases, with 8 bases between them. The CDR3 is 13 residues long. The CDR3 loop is CASSPWGSYEQYF. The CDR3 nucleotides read TGTGCCAGCAGCCCCTGGGGCTCCTACGAGCAGTACTTC.

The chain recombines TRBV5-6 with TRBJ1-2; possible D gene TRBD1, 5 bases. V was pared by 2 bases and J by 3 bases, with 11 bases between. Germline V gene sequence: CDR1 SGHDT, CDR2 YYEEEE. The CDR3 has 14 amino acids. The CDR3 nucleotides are TGTGCCAGCAGCTTTACCAGGGCAGACTATGGCTACACCTTC. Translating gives CASSFTRADYGYTF.

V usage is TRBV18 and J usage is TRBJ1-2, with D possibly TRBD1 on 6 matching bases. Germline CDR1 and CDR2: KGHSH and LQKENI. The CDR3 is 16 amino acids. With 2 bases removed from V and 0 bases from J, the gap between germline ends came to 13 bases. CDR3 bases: TGTGCCAGCTCACCATTACAGGGAGGTGCTAACTATGGCTACACCTTC. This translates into CASSPLQGGANYGYTF. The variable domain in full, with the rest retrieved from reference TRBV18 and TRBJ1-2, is NAGVMQNPRHLVRRRGQEARLRCSPMKGHSHVYWYRQLPEEGLKFMVYLQKENIIDESGMPKERFSAEFPKEGPSILRIQQVVRGDSAAYFCASSPLQGGANYGYTFGSGTRLTVV.